The present entry profiles one T cell receptor (beta chain) with its context. This clonotype was counted at least ten times. Which antigen it targets is not known. Base quality data are lacking; no much larger clone is found one base away. TCR beta CDR3 regions were amplified from RNA transcripts. For the first round of RT-PCR on the TCR CDR3, the HTBI primer set was used together with the Qiagen OneStep RT-PCR kit. Libraries were constructed in a second round of multiplex PCR, after which size selection and purification were carried out. Libraries were sequenced paired-end with 100 bp reads on an Illumina HiSeq2000. On the study's bioinformatics: SOAPnuke was used to process the raw data, removing reads that contained adapters or uncalled bases, had a mean Phred below 15, or lacked an exact match to the constant primer or identifier. High-quality paired reads were merged using COPE v1.2.5, and each unique nucleotide sequence was defined as a clonotype. MiTCR v1.1 was used to align the clonotypes against IMGT TRBV, TRBD and TRBJ reference segments. The analysis was restricted to V-J combinations with a frequency above 0.0001, which together covered 99% to 99.2% of the repertoires. The TCS score was defined as F50 (clonal expansion) divided by E x V (chaos), with BLOSUM62-based TCRdist calculated between CDR3 peptides within each V-J. Welch's t-statistics and random forest reduced roughly 500 V-J features to some 14, which were used in a naive Bayes classifier (R e1071). TCRdb reworked the public reads: Q25 trimming with fastp, MiXCR clone assembly, productive beta chains retained. Each CDR3 protein gets just one entry, which takes the most common genes and DNA from the rows behind it. These V and J calls derive from TCRdb rather than the authors' analysis. The sample table records about 500,000 distinct CDR3 sequences; about an eighth of these occur just once. Of the sample, under 20% is held by the ten largest clones.

The CDR3, from cysteine to phenylalanine, totals 13 residues. The only DNA kept is the CDR3, 39 bases in frame from the first base. Cut back by 0 bases and 4 bases, the V and J ends lie 6 bases apart. This record belongs to a study of T cells in Graves' hyperthyroidism and ophthalmopathy (dated by TCRdb to between 2018 and 2021). Broadly, across the study: Peripheral blood samples were taken at initial diagnosis, before any treatment was given. To identify TCR V-J signatures that set the groups apart, the researchers used a discovery cohort of 100 patients, made up of 43 with Graves' ophthalmopathy and some 55 with stable Graves' hyperthyroidism. Prospective prediction of ophthalmopathy was tested in an independent validation cohort consisting of fewer than 20 hyperthyroidism patients and over 15 patients who later progressed to ophthalmopathy. The roughly 99 discovery patients were divided at random into training and test sets in a 7:3 ratio. In six Graves' hyperthyroidism patients, the study also compared T-cell repertoires from thyroid tissue with T-cell repertoires from blood. According to the paper, TCR Vbeta CDR3 sequencing was carried out on more than 120 peripheral blood samples, which came from 40 to 45 ophthalmopathy, under 85 hyperthyroidism and roughly 17 progressor patients. After sampling, hyperthyroidism patients received methimazole starting at 30 mg daily, and ophthalmopathy patients received high-dose intravenous methylprednisolone. Findings and caveats that apply to the study as a whole: During validation, the model predicted progression to ophthalmopathy a median of approximately six months ahead of onset, with approximately 71% sensitivity and 72.22% specificity. No statistical method was used to fix the sample size in advance, and group allocation was not hidden from the investigators. A 13 V-J signature model separated ophthalmopathy from stable hyperthyroidism, with around 91% sensitivity and around 84% specificity in cross-validation and 80%/75% in testing. Most expanded thyroid clonotypes (frequency above 0.001) were also detected in blood, suggesting blood repertoires may reflect thyroid immune responses.

A patient counted as having stable Graves' hyperthyroidism if no progression to ophthalmopathy occurred over 18 months of follow-up. Hyperthyroidism patients were newly diagnosed, with disease duration under 2 months, and aged 18 to 65 years. Exclusion was applied to patients with uncontrolled infections, other autoimmune diseases, pregnancy or lactation. Diagnoses were based on clinical symptoms, serum thyroxine and TRAb, thyroid ultrasound and orbital computed tomography. PBMCs were isolated from about 9.1 ml of fresh peripheral blood by Ficoll-Paque density gradient centrifugation. Total RNA was extracted with Trizol reagent, and quality was checked on an Agilent 2100 Bioanalyzer.

Rearrangement joined TRBV12-3 or TRBV12-4 to TRBJ1-1, with the D segment identity uncertain. The sequencing sample was made of blood. This receptor was identified in a woman aged 18-35 years with Graves' hyperthyroidism. The CDR3 amino acid sequence is: CASSLAASTEAFF. The nucleotide sequence is given as TGTGCCAGCAGTTTAGCCGCTAGCACTGAAGCTTTCTTT.